Sequencing of this T cell receptor beta chain was carried out in a study of cytomegalovirus exposure and HLA in healthy donors (dated by TCRdb to 2016 to 2017). General notes on the study: An earlier analysis of some 600 of the donors reported 276 Gb of sequence data and 90 million to 120 million unique TCR beta sequences obtained from approximately 180 million T cells. Donor age, sex, ethnicity and CMV serostatus were compiled alongside the repertoire data. Every discovery cohort repertoire had been produced on one sequencing platform. Approximately 300 gigabases of sequencing data and around 80 million unique TCR sequences made up an early release that covered 500 to 650 HLA-typed donors. Genome-wide SNP genotypes for about 65% of the 666 donors were used in a later genetic analysis, which treated that subset as a discovery cohort. Because of strong linkage in the cohort, four to six DR-DQ haplotypes were treated as single units for association and clustering. Using immunosequencing, the study profiled T cell repertoires from about 610 subjects and related those repertoires to cytomegalovirus serostatus. Among 350 to 400 genotyped donors of the cohort, an average of around 240,000 unique TCR beta nucleotide sequences were sequenced per donor, roughly 18% of them non-productive. An earlier analysis of fewer than 700 of the donors applied high-throughput TCR beta sequencing to assess whether each TCR beta V gene segment acted as functional or pseudogenic. To study patterns of TCR occurrence, a later analysis re-analyzed previously published TCR beta repertoires from hundreds of donors and added high-resolution HLA genotyping. The study combined high-throughput TCR immunosequencing, statistical association of individual TCRs with disease status, and machine learning to predict cytomegalovirus infection status. HLA typing included class I and class II loci at four-digit resolution. Of the approximately 400 genotyped donors, around 81% fell in the genetic ancestry cluster associated with self-reported Caucasian donors. In the later analysis, no new phenotypic data were used to find candidate immune exposures; instead, reliance was placed on TCR beta sequences and their occurrence across donors. The study aimed to test whether cataloging public T cell receptors could reveal signatures of past pathogen exposure. In addition to the first cohort of approximately 650 subjects, a separate validation cohort of around 110 different subjects was used. The number of typed donors differed by locus: about 629-630 for A, B, C, DRB1 and DQB1; approximately 520 for DQA1; some 610 for DPA1; and some 470 for DPB1. Results the study describes overall, beyond this receptor: The authors suggested that the approach could potentially be extended to other disease states and immunological phenotypes. The cohort was sequenced for TCR beta chains only, and without alpha or paired-chain data the features that could be detected were limited. The classifier was reported to diagnose cytomegalovirus status with high specificity and sensitivity in both the original and validation cohorts. Presence/absence analyses assumed roughly uniform sequencing depth across donors, an assumption that may not hold. A later analysis found that most CMV-associated TCR beta chains appeared HLA-restricted, with HLA associations seemingly driven largely by CMV exposure. A cluster of highly shared sequence variants was judged likely to represent a technical artifact of the sequencing pipeline. Linkage disequilibrium might explain the correlated functional status among segregating V segments, but an unknown experimental factor could not be excluded. In a later analysis, HLA-associated TCR beta chains showed more clonal expansion and lower generation probabilities than non-associated chains that were equally common. A later genetic analysis reported fewer N-insertions in productive TCRs among donors in an Asian-associated ancestry cluster than the approximately 700-donor mean. According to a later analysis, TCR association rates differed among HLA loci, with DRB1 alleles showing the most associated TCRs and HLA-C alleles showing the fewest. A further reported finding was that TCR beta sequences accurately predicted the HLA-A and HLA-B alleles for most subjects in the first cohort. A total of fewer than 200 TCR beta chains were listed by the study as associated with cytomegalovirus. The only immune exposure information available for the cohort was CMV serostatus. Assigning TCR associations to individual alleles was difficult when HLA alleles, especially DR and DQ, strongly co-occurred. An association between a missense DCLRE1C variant and V-gene and J-gene trimming of TCR beta chains was found in a later genetic analysis and replicated in an independent cohort. Because the 87-base-pair reads could not distinguish some IMGT-functional V segments, including TRBV6-2 and TRBV6-3, those segments were excluded. Across donors, most TCR sequences were observed very rarely, whereas some public TCRs were present in many individuals. A later analysis associated 17,000 or so TCR beta sequences with specific HLA alleles at a false discovery rate of 0.05. Broadly in line with IMGT annotations, most TCR beta V segments showed up in productive rearrangements about 90% or about 30% of the time in an earlier analysis of some 590 of the donors. Because counts were too low, some 17 rarely observed V segments, including chromosome 9 orphons, were left out of the earlier analysis of 587 of the donors. In vitro tests confirmed that a few of the cytomegalovirus-associated TCR beta chains recognize cytomegalovirus antigens. HLA typing was unavailable for some donors at each locus, so association tests used only the typed subset. In a later analysis, several top co-occurrence clusters were reported to appear linked to parvovirus B19, influenza, CMV and Epstein-Barr virus.

Worth noting for this clone: Its target antigen remains unknown. Base qualities are not at hand, and no much larger clone is one base apart.

Preparation of the library involved the immunoSEQ multiplex PCR assay. A mixture of 60 forward primers for TCR Vbeta segments and 13 reverse primers for TCR Jbeta segments was used in the multiplex PCR. A multiplex PCR assay on genomic DNA amplified the CDR3 region of rearranged TCR beta genes. Amplified TCR beta libraries were sequenced as 87-base-pair reads on the Illumina HiSeq System. The original pipeline was this. A later analysis tallied around 80 million unique TCR beta chains across the 700 or so repertoires, and about 12 million of those chains were shared by two or more donors. A nearest-neighbor algorithm error-corrected the raw reads and collapsed the reads into unique sequences, merging closely related sequences to remove PCR and sequencing errors. CDR3 sequences were aligned to IMGT reference sequences to assign V, D and J gene segments. For a sequence to be retained, a match of at least six nucleotides was required to both a V gene segment and a J gene segment. A rearrangement was called productive if the CDR3 had no stop codons and remained in frame with V and J, and every other rearrangement was called non-productive. CDR3 was defined by IMGT convention, running from the second conserved V-encoded cysteine to the conserved J-encoded phenylalanine. In an earlier analysis of 500 to 650 of the donors, sequences lacking an unambiguous match to a single V gene segment were excluded. In an earlier analysis of more than 500 of the donors, a V segment was called functional when productive rearrangements were above 56.7%, and segregating when the standard deviation between donors exceeded 5%. To diagnose cytomegalovirus status from the catalog of TCR beta chain sequences, a statistical classification framework was built. V and J gene assignment, in a later analysis, came from comparing TCR nucleotide sequences with IMGT/GENE-DB human TR gene sequences. A later analysis assigned CDR3 sequences and most-parsimonious VDJ recombination scenarios with the TCRdist pipeline. In a later analysis, every TCR beta chain was defined by the combination of its CDR3 amino acid sequence and its V-gene family, and reads without a unique V-gene family were dropped. In a later analysis, 500 to 700 highly shared, low-generation-probability nucleotide sequences were removed to address suspected cross-contamination and a sequencing artifact. In a later analysis, a clonal expansion index was calculated for each public chain from normalized within-repertoire ranks of inferred template counts. In a later analysis, generation probabilities were computed using a VDJ recombination model fitted to out-of-frame rearrangements, and the results were checked against IGoR. In a later analysis, hypergeometric tests were used to score TCR-TCR, TCR-HLA and TCR-CMV co-occurrence, with a repertoire-size bias correction applied to TCR pairs. A later analysis estimated false discovery rates by permuting HLA or CMV assignments 20 times. In a later analysis, co-occurring TCRs were grouped using DBSCAN, and TCRdist sequence similarity was added for clustering within HLA-allele-positive subsets. Repertoires with fewer than 30,000 or more than 120,000 public chains were left out of co-occurrence clustering, as were four to six repertoires with anomalous nucleotide sharing. TCRdb provides this immuneACCESS table in a form limited to in-frame rearrangements. Some clones are lacking; in checked studies, under half of them reflect an unresolved V gene, and why the rest are absent is not known. The DNA gave D and trimming, while V, J and clone size come from that table. The sample yields around 170,000 clones; 60% to 80% were counted once. The ten largest make up 1.4% of the sample.

V gives up 0 bases and J gives up 2 bases, and the segment between their germline ends measures 8 bases. The germline V gene provides CDR1 SGDLS and CDR2 YYNGEE. Measured from the cysteine to the phenylalanine, the CDR3 is 14 residues long. Just the 42-base CDR3 DNA is kept, in frame starting at base 1. The cohort consisted of more than 650 healthy bone marrow donors. All cohort members were sampled while nominally healthy, although unrecorded immune exposures were likely present. The donor tested CMV seronegative and was one of the 352 seronegative cohort members. Each donor provided a peripheral blood sample, and peripheral blood mononuclear cells were used for TCR beta sequencing. The Qiagen DNeasy Blood Extraction Kit was used to extract genomic DNA from the blood cell samples.

The TCR sequence derives from a male donor in good health and CMV-seronegative. The chain is assembled from TRBV9 and TRBJ1-1; a tentative D call is TRBD1 (5 bases match). The sequencing input was PBMCs. The CDR3 in this case is CASSVVQGNTEAFF. The sequenced DNA is TGTGCCAGCAGCGTAGTTCAGGGCAACACTGAAGCTTTCTTT.